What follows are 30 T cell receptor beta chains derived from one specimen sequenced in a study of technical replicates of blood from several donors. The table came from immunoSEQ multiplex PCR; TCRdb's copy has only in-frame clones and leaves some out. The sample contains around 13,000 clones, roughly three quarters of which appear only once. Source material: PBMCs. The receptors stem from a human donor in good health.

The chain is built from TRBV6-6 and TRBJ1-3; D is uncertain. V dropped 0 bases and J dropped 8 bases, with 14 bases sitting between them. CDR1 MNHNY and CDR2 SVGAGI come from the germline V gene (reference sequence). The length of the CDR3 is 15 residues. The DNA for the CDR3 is TGTGCCAGCAGTTACTCGCTCGGGTCGGGAGACACCATATATTTT. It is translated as CASSYSLGSGDTIYF.

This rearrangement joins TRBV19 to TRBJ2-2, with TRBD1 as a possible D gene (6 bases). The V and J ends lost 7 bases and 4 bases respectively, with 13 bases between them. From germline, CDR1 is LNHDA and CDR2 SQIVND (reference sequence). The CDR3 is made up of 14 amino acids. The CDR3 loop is CASIEGVGTGELFF. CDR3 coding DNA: TGTGCCAGTATCGAGGGGGTAGGCACCGGGGAGCTGTTTTTT.

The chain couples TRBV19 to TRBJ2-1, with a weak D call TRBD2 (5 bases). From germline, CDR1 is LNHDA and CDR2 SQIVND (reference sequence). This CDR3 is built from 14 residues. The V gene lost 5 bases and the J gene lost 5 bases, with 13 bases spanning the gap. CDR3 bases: TGTGCCAGTAGTCCCCGGGATTCCGACAATGAGCAGTTCTTC. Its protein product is CASSPRDSDNEQFF.

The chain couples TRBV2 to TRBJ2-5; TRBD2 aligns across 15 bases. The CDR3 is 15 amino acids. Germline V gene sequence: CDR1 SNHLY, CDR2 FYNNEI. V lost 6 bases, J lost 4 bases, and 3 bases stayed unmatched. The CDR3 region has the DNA TGTGCCAGCAGGGGACTAGCGGGAGGTGGAGAGACCCAGTACTTC. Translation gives CASRGLAGGGETQYF.

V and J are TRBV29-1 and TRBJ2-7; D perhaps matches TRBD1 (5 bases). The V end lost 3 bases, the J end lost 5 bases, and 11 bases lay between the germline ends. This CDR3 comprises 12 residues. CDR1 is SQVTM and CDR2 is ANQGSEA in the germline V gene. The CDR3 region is CSVEAGSNEQYF. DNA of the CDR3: TGCAGCGTTGAGGCAGGGTCCAACGAGCAGTACTTC.

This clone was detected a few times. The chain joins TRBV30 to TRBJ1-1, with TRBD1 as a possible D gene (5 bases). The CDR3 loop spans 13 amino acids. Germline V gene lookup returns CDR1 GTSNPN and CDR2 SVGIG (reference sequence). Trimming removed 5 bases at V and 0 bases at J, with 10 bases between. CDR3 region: CAWSGQMNTEAFF. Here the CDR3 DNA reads TGTGCCTGGTCTGGACAAATGAACACTGAAGCTTTCTTT.

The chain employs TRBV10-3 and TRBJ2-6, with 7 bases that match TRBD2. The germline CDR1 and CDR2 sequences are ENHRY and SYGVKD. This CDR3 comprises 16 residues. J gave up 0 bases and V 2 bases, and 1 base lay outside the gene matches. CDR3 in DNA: TGTGCCATCAGTGAGGGGACTAACTCTGGGGCCAACGTCCTGACTTTC. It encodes CAISEGTNSGANVLTF.

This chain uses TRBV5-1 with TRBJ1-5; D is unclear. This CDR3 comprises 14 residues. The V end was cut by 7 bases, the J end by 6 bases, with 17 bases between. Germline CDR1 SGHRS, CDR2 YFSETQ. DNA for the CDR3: TGCGCCAGCTCCGACTCGATAGGGAGTCAGCCCCAGCATTTT. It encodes CASSDSIGSQPQHF.

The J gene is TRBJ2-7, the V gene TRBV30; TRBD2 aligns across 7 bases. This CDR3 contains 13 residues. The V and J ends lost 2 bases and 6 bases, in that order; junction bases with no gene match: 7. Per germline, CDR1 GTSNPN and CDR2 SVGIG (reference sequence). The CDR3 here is CAWSSGGRSEQYF. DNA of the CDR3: TGTGCCTGGAGTTCGGGGGGTAGATCCGAGCAGTACTTC. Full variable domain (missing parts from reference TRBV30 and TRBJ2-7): SQTIHQWPATLVQPVGSPLSLECTVEGTSNPNLYWYRQAAGRGLQLLFYSVGIGQISSEVPQNLSASRPQDRQFILSSKKLLLSDSGFYLCAWSSGGRSEQYFGPGTRLTVT.

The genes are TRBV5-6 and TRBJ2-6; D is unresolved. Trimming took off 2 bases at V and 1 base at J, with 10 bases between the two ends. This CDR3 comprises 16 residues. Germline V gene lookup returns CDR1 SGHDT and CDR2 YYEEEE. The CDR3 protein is CASSLEQSSGANVLTF. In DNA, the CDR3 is TGTGCCAGCAGCTTAGAACAGAGTTCTGGGGCCAACGTCCTGACTTTC.

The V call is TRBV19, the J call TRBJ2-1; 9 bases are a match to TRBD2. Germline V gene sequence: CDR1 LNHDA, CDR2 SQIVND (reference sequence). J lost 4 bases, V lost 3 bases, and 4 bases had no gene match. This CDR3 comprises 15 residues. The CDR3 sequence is CASSIKAGGYNEQFF. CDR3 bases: TGTGCCAGTAGTATCAAAGCGGGAGGATACAATGAGCAGTTCTTC.

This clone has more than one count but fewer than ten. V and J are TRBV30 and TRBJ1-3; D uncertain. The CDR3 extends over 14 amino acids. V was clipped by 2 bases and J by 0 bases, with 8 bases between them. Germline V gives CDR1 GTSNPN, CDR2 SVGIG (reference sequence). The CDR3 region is CAWSRGNSGNTIYF. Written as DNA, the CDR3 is TGTGCCTGGAGTCGCGGGAACTCTGGAAACACCATATATTTT.

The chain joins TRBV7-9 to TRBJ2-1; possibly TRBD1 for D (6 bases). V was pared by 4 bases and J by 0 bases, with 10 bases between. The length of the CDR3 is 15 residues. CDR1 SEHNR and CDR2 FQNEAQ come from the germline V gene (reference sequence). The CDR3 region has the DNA TGTGCCAGCAGCTCAGGACAGAGCTCCTACAATGAGCAGTTCTTC. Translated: CASSSGQSSYNEQFF.

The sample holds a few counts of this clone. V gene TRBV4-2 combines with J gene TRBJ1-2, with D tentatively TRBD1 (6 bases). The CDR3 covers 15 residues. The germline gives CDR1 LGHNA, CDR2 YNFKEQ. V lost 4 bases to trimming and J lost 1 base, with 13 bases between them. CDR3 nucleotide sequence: TGTGCCAGCAGCCCAGGGACAACATATAACTATGGCTACACCTTC. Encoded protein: CASSPGTTYNYGYTF.

The CDR3 loop reads CASSPQASGNTDTQYF. The CDR3 nucleotides read TGTGCCAGCAGCCCCCAGGCTAGCGGAAACACAGATACGCAGTATTTT. The chain has TRBV7-9 and TRBJ2-3, with TRBD2 matching over 7 bases. Germline V gives CDR1 SEHNR, CDR2 FQNEAQ (reference sequence). The CDR3 consists of 16 residues. V was pared by 5 bases and J by 2 bases, with 10 bases of the junction left unmatched.

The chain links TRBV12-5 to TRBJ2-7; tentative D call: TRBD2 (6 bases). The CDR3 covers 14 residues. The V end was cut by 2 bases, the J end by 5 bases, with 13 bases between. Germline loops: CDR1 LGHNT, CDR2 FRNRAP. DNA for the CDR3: TGTGCTAGTGGTTTGTCCGGGAGTCACCACGAGCAGTACTTC. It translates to CASGLSGSHHEQYF.

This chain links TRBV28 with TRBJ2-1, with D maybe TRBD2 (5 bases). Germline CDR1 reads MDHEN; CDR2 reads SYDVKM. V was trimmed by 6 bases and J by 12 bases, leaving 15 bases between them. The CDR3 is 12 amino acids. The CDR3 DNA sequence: TGTGCCAGCAGCTTCCAGGACTTAAGGCAGTTCTTC. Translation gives CASSFQDLRQFF.

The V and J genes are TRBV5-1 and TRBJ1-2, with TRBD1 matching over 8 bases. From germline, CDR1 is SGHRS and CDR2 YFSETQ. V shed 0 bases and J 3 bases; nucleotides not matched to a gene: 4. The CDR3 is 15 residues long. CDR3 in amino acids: CASSLGQGLDYGYTF. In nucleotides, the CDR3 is TGCGCCAGCAGCTTGGGACAGGGGTTGGACTATGGCTACACCTTC.

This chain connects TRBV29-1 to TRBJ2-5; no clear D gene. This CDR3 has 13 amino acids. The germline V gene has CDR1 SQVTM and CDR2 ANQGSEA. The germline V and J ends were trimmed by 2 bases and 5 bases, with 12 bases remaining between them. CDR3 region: CSVERLERETQYF. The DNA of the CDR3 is TGCAGCGTTGAAAGGCTAGAACGTGAGACCCAGTACTTC.

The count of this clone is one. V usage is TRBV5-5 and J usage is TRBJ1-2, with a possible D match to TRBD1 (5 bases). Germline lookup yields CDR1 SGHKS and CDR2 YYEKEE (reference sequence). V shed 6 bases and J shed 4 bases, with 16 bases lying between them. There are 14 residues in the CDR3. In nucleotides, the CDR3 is TGTGCCAGCACCCTGGGGTCCACAGGCTATGGCTACACCTTC. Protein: CASTLGSTGYGYTF.

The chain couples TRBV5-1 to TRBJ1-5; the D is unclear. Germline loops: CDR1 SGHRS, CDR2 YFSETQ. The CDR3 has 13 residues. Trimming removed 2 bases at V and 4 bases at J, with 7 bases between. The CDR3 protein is CASSFNPNQPQHF. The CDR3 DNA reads TGCGCCAGCAGCTTCAATCCAAATCAGCCCCAGCATTTT.

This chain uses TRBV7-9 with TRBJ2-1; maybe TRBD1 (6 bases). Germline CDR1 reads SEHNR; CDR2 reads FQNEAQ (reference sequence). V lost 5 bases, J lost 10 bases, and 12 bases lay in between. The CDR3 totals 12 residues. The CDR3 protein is CASSPQGNEQFF. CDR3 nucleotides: TGTGCCAGCAGCCCCCAGGGGAACGAGCAGTTCTTC.

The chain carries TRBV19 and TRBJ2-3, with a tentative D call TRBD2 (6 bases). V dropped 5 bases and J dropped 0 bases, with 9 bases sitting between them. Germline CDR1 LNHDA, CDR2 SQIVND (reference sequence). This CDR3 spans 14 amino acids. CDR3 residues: CASSPGTSTDTQYF. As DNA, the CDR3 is TGTGCCAGTAGTCCGGGGACTAGCACAGATACGCAGTATTTT. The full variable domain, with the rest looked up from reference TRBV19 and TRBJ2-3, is DGGITQSPKYLFRKEGQNVTLSCEQNLNHDAMYWYRQDPGQGLRLIYYSQIVNDFQKGDIAEGYSVSREKKESFPLTVTSAQKNPTAFYLCASSPGTSTDTQYFGPGTRLTVL.

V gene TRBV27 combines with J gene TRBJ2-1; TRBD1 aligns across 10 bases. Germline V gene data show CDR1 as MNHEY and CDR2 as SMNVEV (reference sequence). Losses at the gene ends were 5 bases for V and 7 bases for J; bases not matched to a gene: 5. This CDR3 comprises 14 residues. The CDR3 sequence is CASSHPGQGNEQFF. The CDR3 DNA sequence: TGTGCCAGCAGTCACCCGGGACAGGGGAATGAGCAGTTCTTC.

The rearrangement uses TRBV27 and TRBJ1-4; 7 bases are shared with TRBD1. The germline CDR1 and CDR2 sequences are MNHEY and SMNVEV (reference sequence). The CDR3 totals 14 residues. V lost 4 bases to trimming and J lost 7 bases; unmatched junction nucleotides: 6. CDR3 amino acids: CASSSDRIREKLFF. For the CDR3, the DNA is TGTGCCAGCAGTTCGGACAGGATACGTGAAAAACTGTTTTTT.

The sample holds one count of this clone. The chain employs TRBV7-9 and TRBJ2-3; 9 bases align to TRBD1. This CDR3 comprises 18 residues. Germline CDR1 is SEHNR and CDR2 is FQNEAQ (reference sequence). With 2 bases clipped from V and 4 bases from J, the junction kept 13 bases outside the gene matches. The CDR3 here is CASSLKGGDRVRADTQYF. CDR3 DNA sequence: TGTGCCAGCAGCTTAAAGGGCGGGGACAGGGTTCGGGCAGATACGCAGTATTTT.

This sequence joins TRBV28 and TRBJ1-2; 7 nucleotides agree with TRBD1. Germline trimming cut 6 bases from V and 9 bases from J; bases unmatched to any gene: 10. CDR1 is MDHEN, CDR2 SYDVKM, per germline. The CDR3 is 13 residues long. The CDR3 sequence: CASSPGQLISYTF. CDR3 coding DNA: TGTGCCAGCAGCCCGGGACAGTTAATTAGCTACACCTTC.

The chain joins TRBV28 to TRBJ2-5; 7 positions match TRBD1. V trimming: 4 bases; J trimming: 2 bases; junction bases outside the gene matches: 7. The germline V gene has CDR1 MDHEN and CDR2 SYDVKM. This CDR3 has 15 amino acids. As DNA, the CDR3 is TGTGCCAGCAGTTGGATAGGGGGCTGGCAAGAGACCCAGTACTTC. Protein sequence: CASSWIGGWQETQYF.

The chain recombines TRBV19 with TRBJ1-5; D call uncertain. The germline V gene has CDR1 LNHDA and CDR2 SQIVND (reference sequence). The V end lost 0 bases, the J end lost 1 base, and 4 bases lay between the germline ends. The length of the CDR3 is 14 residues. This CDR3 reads CASSIERSNQPQHF. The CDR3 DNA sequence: TGTGCCAGTAGTATAGAACGGAGCAATCAGCCCCAGCATTTT.

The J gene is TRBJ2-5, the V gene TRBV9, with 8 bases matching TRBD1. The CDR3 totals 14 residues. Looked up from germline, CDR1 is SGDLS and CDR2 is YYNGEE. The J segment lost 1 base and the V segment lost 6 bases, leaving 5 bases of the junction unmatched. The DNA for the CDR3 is TGTGCCAGCAATCCAACAGGGGGCCAAGAGACCCAGTACTTC. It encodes CASNPTGGQETQYF.